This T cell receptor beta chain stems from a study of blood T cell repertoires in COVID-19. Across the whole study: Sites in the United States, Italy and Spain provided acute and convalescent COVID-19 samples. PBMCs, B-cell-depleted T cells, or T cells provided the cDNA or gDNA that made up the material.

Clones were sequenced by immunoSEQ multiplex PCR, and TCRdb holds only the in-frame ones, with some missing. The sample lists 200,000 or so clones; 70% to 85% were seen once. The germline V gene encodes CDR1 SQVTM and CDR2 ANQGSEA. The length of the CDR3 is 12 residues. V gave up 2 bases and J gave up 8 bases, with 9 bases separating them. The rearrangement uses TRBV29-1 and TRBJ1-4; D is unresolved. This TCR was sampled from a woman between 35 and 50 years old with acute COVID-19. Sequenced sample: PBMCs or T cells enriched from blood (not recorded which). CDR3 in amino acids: CSVELAGEKLFF. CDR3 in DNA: TGCAGCGTTGAACTAGCTGGCGAAAAACTGTTTTTT.